This TCR beta chain was identified during a study of cytomegalovirus exposure and HLA in healthy donors. Worth noting for this clone: Its antigen is not identified.

The CDR3 runs to 11 residues. Germline-derived CDR1 and CDR2 are MGHRA and YSYEKL. The protocol was immunoSEQ multiplex PCR, while the TCRdb copy is restricted to in-frame clones and leaves out a portion. The data contain 130,000 or so clones, 89% of them singletons. Findings and limits, study-wide: While the bulk of TCR sequences proved rare, some public TCRs turned up in many donors. In vitro checks showed that a few CMV-associated chains really do target CMV antigens.

Sequencing was done on a sample of PBMCs. The chain recombines TRBV4-1 with TRBJ1-5, with D possibly TRBD1 on 5 matching bases. This TCR was recovered from a woman between 18 and 30 years old in good health and CMV-seronegative. Here the CDR3 DNA reads TGCGCGTCGGGGGGGGATCAGCCCCAGCATTTT. This translates into CASGGDQPQHF.